The present TCR beta chain was sequenced within a study of shared clonotypes between healthy human individuals. The overall study: Each donor had three CD4 naive, three CD4 memory, two CD8 naive and one CD8 memory plate.

With regard to this clone: The antigen remains undetermined. Distinct nucleotide sequences in the sample also encode this CDR3.

Only CD45RO-negative cells positively selected for CCR7 counted as naive CD8 cells, so terminally differentiated effector memory CD45RA+ cells were excluded. As processed by the authors: With immunoSEQ giving junction-only sequences and no quality scores, filtering differed. TCRdb keeps only in-frame clones here, not all; method: immunoSEQ multiplex PCR. The D gene and trimming were derived from the DNA, and the V and J assignments and clone size from that table. Of about 1,800,000 clones listed, about 95% are singletons. Study-wide findings and caveats: Exclusively blood specimens were collected; tissue repertoires likely differ. Rarefaction demonstrated incomplete sorted-subset sequencing despite large depth.

The CDR3 contains 13 residues. J lost 8 bases, V lost 1 base, and 4 bases had no gene match. The germline V gene encodes CDR1 SEHNR and CDR2 FQNEAQ (reference sequence). The sequence was obtained from a man aged 18 to 35 in good health. The rearrangement joins TRBV7-9 to TRBJ1-2, with 7 bases matching TRBD1. The sample consisted of naive CD8+ T cells sorted from blood. The CDR3 loop reads CASSLGVTGGYTF. The CDR3 DNA reads TGTGCCAGCAGCTTAGGGGTGACAGGGGGCTACACCTTC.